The present TCR beta chain was sequenced within a study of cytomegalovirus exposure and HLA in healthy donors. PCR involved 60 Vbeta and 13 Jbeta primers. Sequenced by immunoSEQ multiplex PCR; TCRdb stores in-frame clones only, minus some. Found here are approximately 50,000 clones, around 80% of them singletons; the top ten hold more than 7%. With respect to this clone: Its antigen is not identified.

Study-level points and caveats: There were some 150 TCR beta chains listed as cytomegalovirus-associated. Upon later analysis, TCR association rates were observed to vary by HLA locus, being highest for DRB1 and lowest for HLA-C. Previous analysis showed most TCR beta V segments were productive about 87% or about 30% of the time.

V gave up 6 bases and J gave up 7 bases, with 13 bases separating them. The CDR3 runs to 13 residues. Germline CDR1 reads SGHAT; CDR2 reads FQNNGV. The sequence derives from a man in his thirties or forties in good health and CMV-seropositive. This rearrangement joins TRBV11-2 to TRBJ2-1; a weak D match, TRBD1 (7 bases). The sequenced sample consisted of PBMCs. The CDR3 loop is CASSLTGRNEQFF. As DNA, the CDR3 is TGTGCCAGCAGTTTGACAGGGAGGAATGAGCAGTTCTTC.